This T cell receptor beta chain is from a study of cytomegalovirus exposure and HLA in healthy donors. Study-wide background: Clustering assigned about 80% of the approximately 400 genotyped donors to the Caucasian-associated ancestry cluster.

PCR involved 60 Vbeta and 13 Jbeta primers. Clones were read by immunoSEQ multiplex PCR, and TCRdb kept only the in-frame ones, dropping some. The top ten hold approximately 10% of the sample, which has approximately 100,000 clones, 70% seen once. Germline values: CDR1 MNHEY, CDR2 SVGAGI. Trimming took 4 bases from V and 5 from J, leaving 11 bases between them. The CDR3 runs 13 residues. V gene TRBV6-5 combines with J gene TRBJ1-1, with D uncertain. The receptor was isolated from a man aged 40-49 years in good health and CMV-seropositive. Input material: PBMCs. The CDR3 DNA reads TGTGCCAGCAGTTGGGCGGGGAGGACTGAAGCTTTCTTT. Protein product: CASSWAGRTEAFF.